This T cell receptor beta chain derives from a study of cytomegalovirus exposure and HLA in healthy donors. PCR employed 60 Vbeta and 13 Jbeta primers. The table came from immunoSEQ multiplex PCR; TCRdb's copy has only in-frame clones and leaves some out. The table lists 200,000 or so clones, more than 65% of them singletons. The CDR3 length is 13 residues. The V gene's germline CDR1 is MDHEN and CDR2 SYDVKM. V was clipped by 5 bases and J by 4 bases, with 9 bases between them. The specimen was PBMCs. The gene calls are TRBV28 and TRBJ1-5, with D possibly TRBD1 on 5 matching bases. The origin of this receptor is a woman aged 25-40 years in good health and CMV-seropositive. The CDR3 reads CASSGGGNQPQHF. CDR3 nucleotides: TGTGCCAGCAGTGGGGGGGGGAATCAGCCCCAGCATTTT.